This T cell receptor (beta chain) was documented in a study of shared clonotypes between healthy human individuals. With respect to this clone: Its antigen remains unidentified.

Authors' methods: Owing to the provision of junction-only sequences devoid of quality scores by immunoSEQ, filtering differed. The data were produced by immunoSEQ multiplex PCR, yet TCRdb's version contains in-frame clones alone and is incomplete. The V and J calls and clone size come from that table; D and trimming were worked out from the DNA. The table lists roughly 1,600,000 clones, approximately 98.5% of them singletons. The CDR3 has 15 residues. V was trimmed by 1 base and J by 3 bases, leaving 10 bases between them. Per germline, CDR1 KGHSH and CDR2 LQKENI. The study, taken as a whole, reports: Represented genetic and exposure-history diversity was restricted by having few donors. Several donors held approximately 4.6% of naive CD4 clonotypes in common. Exclusively blood specimens were collected; tissue repertoires likely differ.

The genes are TRBV18 and TRBJ1-3; maybe TRBD1 (5 bases). Material for sequencing was naive CD4+ T cells sorted from blood. Regarding subset: CD45RA+ positively selected. This sequence was found in a man aged 25-45 years in good health. The CDR3 is CASSPLSGDGNTIYF. The CDR3 DNA sequence: TGTGCCAGCTCACCACTATCGGGGGATGGAAACACCATATATTTT. The variable domain in full, with the rest retrieved from reference TRBV18 and TRBJ1-3, is NAGVMQNPRHLVRRRGQEARLRCSPMKGHSHVYWYRQLPEEGLKFMVYLQKENIIDESGMPKERFSAEFPKEGPSILRIQQVVRGDSAAYFCASSPLSGDGNTIYFGEGSWLTVV.